A single sample is the source of the 27 T cell receptor beta chains below, sequenced in a study of T-cell reconstitution after alpha-beta-depleted transplantation in children. Unique molecular identifiers were incorporated during preparation of the TCRbeta library. TCRdb itself ran the PCR reads through MiXCR, one entry per CDR3 protein. Of 550,000 to 800,000 distinct CDR3 sequences detected, roughly 13% appear once; the ten largest clones hold around 0.79%. The sample here was PBMCs, taken before TCRalphabeta/CD19-depleted stem cell transplant. These receptor sequences come from a girl aged 2 to 10 with congenital amegakaryocytic thrombocytopenia, due to receive a stem cell transplant.

The chain is built from TRBV7-9 and TRBJ2-1, with TRBD1 matching 8 bases. Germline CDR1 SEHNR, CDR2 FQNEAQ (reference sequence). This CDR3 is built from 16 residues. Unmatched junction bases numbered 8, after V lost 5 bases and J lost 2 bases. This CDR3 reads CASSPAWGQAYNEQFF. DNA for the CDR3: TGTGCCAGCAGCCCTGCATGGGGACAGGCCTACAATGAGCAGTTCTTC. Drawing the rest from reference TRBV7-9 and TRBJ2-1, the complete variable domain is DTGVSQNPRHKITKRGQNVTFRCDPISEHNRLYWYRQTLGQGPEFLTYFQNEAQLEKSRLLSDRFSAERPKGSFSTLEIQRTEQGDSAMYLCASSPAWGQAYNEQFFGPGTRLTVL.

This clonotype showed up many times. The gene calls are TRBV29-1 and TRBJ1-1; perhaps TRBD1 as D (6 bases). The CDR3 sequence is 13 residues long. The V gene's germline CDR1 is SQVTM and CDR2 ANQGSEA. Deletions cut 7 bases from V and 2 bases from J, with 14 bases between. The CDR3 region is CSAAPRGNTEAFF. CDR3 DNA: TGCAGCGCCGCTCCCAGGGGAAACACTGAAGCTTTCTTT.

This clonotype occurred many times. CDR3 region: CASSLVVEGRTEAFF. CDR3 coding DNA: TGCGCCAGCAGCTTGGTAGTAGAAGGGAGGACTGAAGCTTTCTTT. The gene calls are TRBV5-1 and TRBJ1-1; no firm D call. Trimming pared 0 bases from V and 5 bases from J, leaving 14 bases between. The CDR3 consists of 15 residues. Germline CDR1 SGHRS, CDR2 YFSETQ. The full variable domain, rest sourced from reference TRBV5-1 and TRBJ1-1, is KAGVTQTPRYLIKTRGQQVTLSCSPISGHRSVSWYQQTPGQGLQFLFEYFSETQRNKGNFPGRFSGRQFSNSRSEMNVSTLELGDSALYLCASSLVVEGRTEAFFGQGTRLTVV.

This chain uses TRBV28 with TRBJ1-1; D remains unclear. CDR3 length: 14 amino acids. Trimming stripped 3 bases from V and 0 bases from J, with 8 bases between. The V gene's germline CDR1 is MDHEN and CDR2 SYDVKM. This chain's CDR3 is CASSFVSMNTEAFF. Written as DNA, the CDR3 is TGTGCCAGCAGTTTCGTATCCATGAACACTGAAGCTTTCTTT.

This clonotype was found once. The chain combines TRBV7-9 with TRBJ1-4; the match to TRBD1 covers 9 bases. The trim removed 5 bases at V and 7 bases at J, leaving 8 bases unmatched. CDR1 and CDR2 from the germline V gene are SEHNR and FQNEAQ (reference sequence). The length of the CDR3 is 15 residues. Written as DNA, the CDR3 is TGTGCCAGCAGCAGGAGGGACAGGGAGGGTGAAAAACTGTTTTTT. As protein: CASSRRDREGEKLFF.

This clonotype was seen many times. Relative to the germline gene, one junction end is altered; a read error may explain this. The rearrangement joins TRBV5-1 to TRBJ2-1, with 7 bases that match TRBD2. Per germline, CDR1 SGHRS and CDR2 YFSETQ. This CDR3 contains 14 residues. The CDR3 reads CATSLGLAGNEQFF. The CDR3 nucleotides are TGCGCCACCAGCTTGGGATTAGCGGGCAATGAGCAGTTCTTC. The full variable domain, with the rest looked up from reference TRBV5-1 and TRBJ2-1, is KAGVTQTPRYLIKTRGQQVTLSCSPISGHRSVSWYQQTPGQGLQFLFEYFSETQRNKGNFPGRFSGRQFSNSRSEMNVSTLELGDSALYLCATSLGLAGNEQFFGPGTRLTVL.

A few counts support this clonotype. The V call is TRBV9, the J call TRBJ2-7, with 15 bases aligning to TRBD2. The CDR3 contains 15 residues. Germline CDR1 SGDLS, CDR2 YYNGEE. After removal of 3 bases from V and 6 bases from J, the junction contained 4 bases not matched to a gene. CDR3 sequence: CASSEVGLAGGEQYF. The CDR3 DNA reads as TGTGCCAGCAGCGAGGTGGGACTAGCGGGAGGCGAGCAGTACTTC.

This clonotype was recorded at least ten times. The chain links TRBV20-1 to TRBJ2-7, with D maybe TRBD2 (5 bases). CDR1 DFQATT and CDR2 SNEGSKA come from the germline V gene (reference sequence). V was shortened by 4 bases and J by 0 bases, with 13 bases between the two germline ends. The CDR3 loop spans 14 amino acids. The CDR3, as DNA: TGCAGTGCTACAAAAAGCGGTCCCTCCTACGAGCAGTACTTC. Its protein is CSATKSGPSYEQYF.

This rearrangement joins TRBV25-1 to TRBJ2-1; 13 bases match TRBD2. The CDR3 extends over 16 amino acids. Germline V lookup: CDR1 MGHDK, CDR2 SYGVNS. V dropped 0 bases and J dropped 9; count of bases not matched to a gene: 5. The CDR3: CASSEYGLAGVGEQFF. The CDR3 DNA reads TGTGCCAGCAGTGAATATGGACTAGCGGGAGTCGGTGAGCAGTTCTTC.

This clonotype was detected only a few times. V and J are TRBV5-6 and TRBJ2-7; 8 nucleotides match TRBD2. The germline gives CDR1 SGHDT, CDR2 YYEEEE. The J segment lost 4 bases and the V segment lost 0 bases, leaving 9 bases of the junction unmatched. The CDR3 covers 16 residues. As DNA, the CDR3 is TGTGCCAGCAGCTTGGGGTCGGCGGGAGGAATTTACGAGCAGTACTTC. Its protein is CASSLGSAGGIYEQYF.

A note on this clonotype: This could be a read error, since a much larger clone is one nucleotide away. V and J are TRBV5-1 and TRBJ2-7, with D possibly matching TRBD2 (5 bases). The CDR3 runs 14 residues. Germline V gene data show CDR1 as SGHRS and CDR2 as YFSETQ. The chain's CDR3 is CTSSPRTRTYEQYF. The CDR3 bases are TGCACCAGCAGCCCTCGGACTCGAACCTACGAGCAGTACTTC.

The V gene is TRBV5-6, the J gene TRBJ2-7, with D unresolved. The CDR3 covers 14 residues. The germline CDR1 and CDR2 sequences are SGHDT and YYEEEE. V was clipped by 4 bases and J by 3 bases, with 14 bases between them. The CDR3 reads CASSLTGMFYEQYF. Written as DNA, the CDR3 is TGTGCCAGCAGCCTCACCGGTATGTTCTACGAGCAGTACTTC.

This clonotype appeared a few times. The chain links TRBV5-1 to TRBJ2-2; maybe TRBD2 (5 bases). The germline V gene encodes CDR1 SGHRS and CDR2 YFSETQ. V lost 0 bases to trimming and J lost 5 bases, with 11 bases between them. The CDR3 has 15 amino acids. The CDR3, as DNA: TGCGCCAGCAGCTTGGGGGAGTGGAGGACCGGGGAGCTGTTTTTT. It is translated as CASSLGEWRTGELFF.

In this sample, this clonotype turned up once. This may stem from a read error, because a much larger clone lies one nucleotide away. This sequence joins TRBV7-3 and TRBJ2-1; 9 bases align to TRBD2. There are 18 residues in the CDR3. Per germline, CDR1 SGHTA and CDR2 FQGTGA. DNA for the CDR3: TGTGCCAGCAGCTTAATGGCCCTAGCGGGGATTTCCTACAATGAGCATTTCTTC. It yields the protein CASSLMALAGISYNEHFF.

Ten or more counts support this clonotype. The CDR3 loop reads CASSLVSPGGTYEQYF. The CDR3 DNA reads as TGTGCCAGCAGCTTAGTAAGTCCAGGGGGAACCTACGAGCAGTACTTC. The J gene is TRBJ2-7, the V gene TRBV7-9; 7 bases agree with TRBD1. V lost 1 base to trimming and J lost 2 bases; unmatched junction nucleotides: 8. Germline V CDR1 and CDR2: SEHNR, FQNEAQ (reference sequence). This CDR3 contains 16 residues.

Ten or more counts support this clonotype. The rearrangement joins TRBV24-1 to TRBJ2-1; D is possibly TRBD2 (6 bases). From germline, CDR1 is KGHDR and CDR2 SFDVKD. The CDR3 totals 15 residues. V lost 1 base to trimming and J lost 6 bases, with 12 bases between them. CDR3 in amino acids: CATSDFGLATNEQFF. The DNA for the CDR3 is TGTGCCACCAGTGATTTTGGCCTAGCGACCAATGAGCAGTTCTTC.

This clonotype was seen more than once but under ten times. The V call is TRBV30, the J call TRBJ2-1, with TRBD2 identical over 10 bases. The CDR3 is made up of 13 amino acids. CDR1 is GTSNPN and CDR2 is SVGIG in the germline V gene (reference sequence). V lost 8 bases and J lost 4; bases outside the gene matches: 5. The CDR3 DNA sequence: TGTGCCGGTGGGACTAGCGTTTACAATGAGCAGTTCTTC. Protein product: CAGGTSVYNEQFF.

In its sample, this clonotype was seen a few times. V usage is TRBV28 and J usage is TRBJ2-1, with D possibly called TRBD1 or TRBD2 (6 bases each). Trimming left V 3 bases short and J 5 bases short, with 14 bases between. Germline V CDR1 and CDR2: MDHEN, SYDVKM. The CDR3 loop spans 15 amino acids. CDR3 region: CASSFGGGSDNEQFF. The CDR3 DNA sequence: TGTGCCAGCAGTTTCGGGGGCGGTTCCGACAATGAGCAGTTCTTC.

About this clonotype itself: The CDR3 ends on some other residue instead of the conserved phenylalanine or tryptophan, so this is likely a read error. The chain is built from TRBV5-5 and TRBJ2-5; 7 nucleotides agree with TRBD2. V lost 4 bases to trimming and J lost 4 bases; unmatched junction nucleotides: 10. There are 15 residues in the CDR3. The germline gives CDR1 SGHKS, CDR2 YYEKEE (reference sequence). DNA of the CDR3: TGTGCCAGCAGCCAAAAAGCGGGACGGGGAGAGACCCAGTACGTC. This gives the protein CASSQKAGRGETQYV.

This clonotype has ten or more counts. This chain connects TRBV15 to TRBJ1-5; TRBD1 might be the D (5 bases). The germline V gene encodes CDR1 LNHNV and CDR2 YYDKDF (reference sequence). Trimming took 1 base from V and 0 from J, leaving 10 bases between them. The CDR3 has 16 amino acids. The CDR3 DNA is TGTGCCACCAGCAGAGGACAGTTTTATAGCAATCAGCCCCAGCATTTT. Residues: CATSRGQFYSNQPQHF.

In this sample, this clonotype turned up many times. The chain uses TRBV20-1 and TRBJ2-7, with 10 bases fitting TRBD2. This CDR3 spans 13 amino acids. V lost 5 bases to trimming and J lost 3 bases; unmatched junction nucleotides: 4. CDR1 and CDR2 from the germline V gene are DFQATT and SNEGSKA (reference sequence). Here the CDR3 DNA reads TGCAGTGCTCCAGCTAGCGGGAGCTACGAGCAGTACTTC. Amino acids: CSAPASGSYEQYF.

This chain uses TRBV20-1 with TRBJ1-2; tentatively, D is TRBD1 (5 bases). V was cut by 5 bases and J by 2 bases, with 12 bases left in between. This CDR3 has 13 residues. From germline, CDR1 is DFQATT and CDR2 SNEGSKA (reference sequence). CDR3 loop: CSARDLPNYGYTF. In DNA form, the CDR3 reads TGCAGTGCTCGGGACTTACCCAACTATGGCTACACCTTC.

As concerns this clonotype: One base away lies a much larger clone, so this may be a sequencing read error. The genes are TRBV12-3 or TRBV12-4 and TRBJ2-5; TRBD1 aligns across 8 bases. The CDR3 loop spans 15 amino acids. This CDR3 is CAISPRTGREETQYF. Written as DNA, the CDR3 is TGTGCCATCAGTCCCAGGACAGGGAGAGAAGAGACCCAGTACTTC.

This clonotype was seen ten or more times. The genes are TRBV20-1 and TRBJ1-5; D remains unclear. V lost 6 bases to trimming and J lost 0 bases, with 15 bases between them. In germline, CDR1 is DFQATT, CDR2 SNEGSKA (reference sequence). The CDR3 contains 15 residues. The CDR3 DNA reads as TGCAGTGCCGCACATGGCTCTAGTAGCAATCAGCCCCAGCATTTT. Protein: CSAAHGSSSNQPQHF.

This chain connects TRBV7-6 to TRBJ2-2; D is perhaps TRBD2 (5 bases). The length of the CDR3 is 16 residues. The V end was cut by 0 bases, the J end by 3 bases, with 11 bases between. Looked up from germline, CDR1 is SGHVS and CDR2 is FNYEAQ. In nucleotides, the CDR3 is TGTGCCAGCAGCTTAGCTACAGCGGAGGACACCGGGGAGCTGTTTTTT. It codes for CASSLATAEDTGELFF.

V gene TRBV7-9 combines with J gene TRBJ1-2; D is unclear. This CDR3 has 12 residues. The V gene lost 0 bases and the J gene lost 6 bases, with 5 bases spanning the gap. The germline V gene has CDR1 SEHNR and CDR2 FQNEAQ (reference sequence). As DNA, the CDR3 is TGTGCCAGCAGCTTAGCGGTGGATGGCTACACCTTC. Protein sequence: CASSLAVDGYTF.

This clonotype was picked up many times. The genes are TRBV10-3 and TRBJ1-1; D gene uncertain. Germline V gene sequence: CDR1 ENHRY, CDR2 SYGVKD. V was shortened by 0 bases and J by 2 bases, with 13 bases between the two germline ends. The CDR3 runs 16 residues. The chain's CDR3 is CAISESRYTDNTEAFF. In nucleotides, the CDR3 is TGTGCCATCAGTGAGTCTAGGTATACGGACAACACTGAAGCTTTCTTT.